The 10 T cell receptor beta chains presented below share a single source sample, sequenced in a study of cytomegalovirus exposure and HLA in healthy donors. In the PCR, 60 Vbeta and 13 Jbeta primers were used. Using immunoSEQ multiplex PCR, the repertoire was profiled, and TCRdb retains in-frame clones only, with some absent. The sample has about 98,000 clones, roughly 70% seen once. The material sequenced was PBMCs. The receptor source for this set is a male donor in good health and CMV-seronegative.

This chain connects TRBV6-6 to TRBJ2-7, with 9 positions matching TRBD1. CDR1 MNHNY and CDR2 SVGAGI come from the germline V gene (reference sequence). This CDR3 is 15 amino acids long. V dropped 10 bases and J dropped 6; count of bases not matched to a gene: 16. As DNA, the CDR3 is TGTGCCACCACTGACCCGGGACAGGGAAAAGGCGAGCAGTACTTC. This translates into CATTDPGQGKGEQYF.

Concerning this clone: Other nucleotide sequences from this sample produce the same CDR3. The V gene is TRBV6-6, the J gene TRBJ2-1; D is perhaps TRBD2 (5 bases). Germline V CDR1 and CDR2: MNHNY, SVGAGI (reference sequence). The germline V and J ends were trimmed by 0 bases and 4 bases, with 7 bases remaining between them. The CDR3 sequence is 14 residues long. The CDR3 nucleotides read TGTGCCAGCAGTTACTCGAGGGTTTACAATGAGCAGTTCTTC. Its translation: CASSYSRVYNEQFF.

The rearrangement joins TRBV6-5 to TRBJ2-3; 8 bases map to TRBD2. The CDR3 runs to 13 residues. Germline assignment: CDR1 MNHEY and CDR2 SVGAGI. V dropped 9 bases and J dropped 4; count of bases not matched to a gene: 6. CDR3 bases: TGTGCCAGTCGGGGACTAGGGGCAGATACGCAGTATTTT. Protein sequence: CASRGLGADTQYF.

This chain joins TRBV5-1 and TRBJ2-3, with D possibly matching TRBD2 (5 bases). CDR1 is SGHRS, CDR2 YFSETQ, per germline. Trimming took off 1 base at V and 1 base at J, with 7 bases between the two ends. The CDR3 sequence is 14 residues long. CDR3 in DNA: TGCGCCAGCAGCTTGCCCGGGGGCACAGATACGCAGTATTTT. Its protein is CASSLPGGTDTQYF.

The chain couples TRBV11-3 to TRBJ2-1; possible D gene TRBD1, 5 bases. The V gene's germline CDR1 is SGHNT and CDR2 YENEEA. The V end was cut by 0 bases, the J end by 6 bases, with 12 bases between. This CDR3 comprises 15 residues. The CDR3 DNA reads TGTGCCAGCAGCTTAGAGGGGCTAACCTCCAATGAGCAGTTCTTC. Protein: CASSLEGLTSNEQFF. Combining the CDR3 with reference TRBV11-3 and TRBJ2-1 gives the whole variable domain EAGVVQSPRYKIIEKKQPVAFWCNPISGHNTLYWYLQNLGQGPELLIRYENEEAVDDSQLPKDRFSAERLKGVDSTLKIQPAELGDSAVYLCASSLEGLTSNEQFFGPGTRLTVL.

V usage is TRBV6-5 and J usage is TRBJ2-4; 9 nucleotides align to TRBD1. With V trimmed by 0 bases and J by 9 bases, 9 bases remained unmatched. The CDR3 is made up of 16 amino acids. CDR1 and CDR2 from the germline V gene are MNHEY and SVGAGI. CDR3 nucleotide sequence: TGTGCCAGCAGTTACTCACCACAGGGGGCAGGAAGCATTCAGTACTTC. It translates to CASSYSPQGAGSIQYF.

This clone was detected once. This rearrangement joins TRBV18 to TRBJ2-3; the D gene is possibly TRBD1 (5 bases). From germline, CDR1 is KGHSH and CDR2 LQKENI. This CDR3 spans 14 amino acids. Trimming cost V 2 bases and J 2 bases, with 8 bases left between them. The CDR3 sequence is CASSPGADTDTQYF. For the CDR3, the DNA is TGTGCCAGCTCACCAGGGGCAGACACAGATACGCAGTATTTT.

The chain recombines TRBV5-6 with TRBJ2-1, with D possibly being TRBD2 (6 bases). V lost 4 bases and J 0 bases, leaving 11 bases between the germline ends. Germline V gene data show CDR1 as SGHDT and CDR2 as YYEEEE. This CDR3 region has 15 residues. In DNA form, the CDR3 reads TGTGCCAGCAGCCGGCGGGACTCCTCCTACAATGAGCAGTTCTTC. As protein: CASSRRDSSYNEQFF. Based on the CDR3 plus reference TRBV5-6 and TRBJ2-1, the full variable domain is DAGVTQSPTHLIKTRGQQVTLRCSPKSGHDTVSWYQQALGQGPQFIFQYYEEEERQRGNFPDRFSGHQFPNYSSELNVNALLLGDSALYLCASSRRDSSYNEQFFGPGTRLTVL.

This clone was seen only a few times. This chain joins TRBV27 and TRBJ2-7; TRBD1 aligns across 10 bases. CDR3 length: 13 residues. V shed 8 bases and J 3 bases; nucleotides not matched to a gene: 4. From germline, CDR1 is MNHEY and CDR2 SMNVEV (reference sequence). The CDR3 loop reads CASWGQGNYEQYF. CDR3 in DNA: TGTGCCAGCTGGGGACAGGGGAACTACGAGCAGTACTTC.

V is TRBV2 and J is TRBJ2-4, with 7 bases fitting TRBD1. With V trimmed by 4 bases and J by 1 base, 10 bases remained unmatched. Germline CDR1 SNHLY, CDR2 FYNNEI. The CDR3 contains 17 residues. Here the CDR3 reads CASSVRDSPFAKNIQYF. The CDR3 DNA is TGTGCCAGCAGTGTCCGGGACAGTCCCTTCGCCAAAAACATTCAGTACTTC.